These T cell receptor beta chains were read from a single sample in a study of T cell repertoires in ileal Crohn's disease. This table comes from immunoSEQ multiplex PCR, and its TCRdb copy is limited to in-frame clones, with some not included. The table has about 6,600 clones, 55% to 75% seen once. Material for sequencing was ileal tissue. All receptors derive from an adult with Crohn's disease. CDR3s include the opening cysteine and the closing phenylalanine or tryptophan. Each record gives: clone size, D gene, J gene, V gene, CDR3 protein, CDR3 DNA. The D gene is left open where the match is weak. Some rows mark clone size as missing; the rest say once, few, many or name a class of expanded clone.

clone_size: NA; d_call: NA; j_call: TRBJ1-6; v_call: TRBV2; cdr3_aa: CASSQPSRSSPLHF; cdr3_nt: TGTGCCAGCAGTCAACCCTCTAGGAGTTCACCCCTCCACTTT
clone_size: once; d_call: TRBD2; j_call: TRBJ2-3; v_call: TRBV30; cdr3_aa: CAWSVAGTRQGTQYF; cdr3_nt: TGTGCCTGGAGTGTAGCGGGAACCCGGCAGGGTACGCAGTATTTT
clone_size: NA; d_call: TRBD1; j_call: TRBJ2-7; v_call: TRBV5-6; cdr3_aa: CASSLVGWDRGTYEQYF; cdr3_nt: TGTGCCAGCAGCTTGGTGGGATGGGACAGGGGAACCTACGAGCAGTACTTC
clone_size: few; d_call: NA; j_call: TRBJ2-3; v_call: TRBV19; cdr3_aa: CASSGLASADTQYF; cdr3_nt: TGTGCCAGTAGTGGGTTAGCGTCGGCGGATACGCAGTATTTT
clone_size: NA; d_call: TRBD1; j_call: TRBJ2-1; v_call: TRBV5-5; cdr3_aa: CASSWGTAYNEQFF; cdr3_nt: TGTGCCAGCAGCTGGGGGACAGCCTACAATGAGCAGTTCTTC
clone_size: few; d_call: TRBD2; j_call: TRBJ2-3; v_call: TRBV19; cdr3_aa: CASSTGGGRVIDTQYF; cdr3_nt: TGTGCCAGTAGTACCGGCGGCGGGAGGGTGATAGATACGCAGTATTTT
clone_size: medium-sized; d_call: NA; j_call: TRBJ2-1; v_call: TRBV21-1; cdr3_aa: CASSKQGHYNEQFF; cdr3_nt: TGTGCCAGCAGTAAGCAGGGACACTACAATGAGCAGTTCTTC
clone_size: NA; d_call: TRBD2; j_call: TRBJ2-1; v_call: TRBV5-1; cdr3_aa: CASSFRTSGTNNEQFF; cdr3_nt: TGCGCCAGCAGCTTCAGGACTAGCGGGACTAACAATGAGCAGTTCTTC
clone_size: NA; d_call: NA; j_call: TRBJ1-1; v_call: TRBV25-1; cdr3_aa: CASRIGGVGAEAFF; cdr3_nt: TGTGCCAGCAGAATAGGAGGGGTAGGGGCTGAAGCTTTCTTT
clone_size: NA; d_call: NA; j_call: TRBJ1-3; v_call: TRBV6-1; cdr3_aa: CASSDWAESRGRNTIYF; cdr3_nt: TGTGCCAGCAGTGATTGGGCGGAATCCCGGGGAAGAAACACCATATATTTT
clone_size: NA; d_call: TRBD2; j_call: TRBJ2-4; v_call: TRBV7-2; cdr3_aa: CASSPLGTSGPRVQYF; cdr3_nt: TGTGCCAGCAGCCCTTTGGGCACTAGCGGGCCCCGGGTTCAGTACTTC
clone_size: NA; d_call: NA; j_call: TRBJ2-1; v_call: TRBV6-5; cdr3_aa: CASSKLSSWDNEQFF; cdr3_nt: TGTGCCAGCAGCAAGTTGAGTAGCTGGGACAATGAGCAGTTCTTC
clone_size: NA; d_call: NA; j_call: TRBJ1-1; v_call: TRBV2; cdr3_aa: CASSSQGNTEAFF; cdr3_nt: TGTGCCAGCAGTTCACAGGGGAACACTGAAGCTTTCTTT
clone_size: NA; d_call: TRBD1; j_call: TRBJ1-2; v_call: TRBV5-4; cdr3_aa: CASSPGQNYGYTF; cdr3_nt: TGTGCCAGCAGCCCGGGACAGAACTATGGCTACACCTTC
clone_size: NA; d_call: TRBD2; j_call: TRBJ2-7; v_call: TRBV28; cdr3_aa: CASRGSTEPREQYF; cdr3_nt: TGTGCCAGCCGCGGGAGTACAGAGCCTAGGGAGCAGTACTTC
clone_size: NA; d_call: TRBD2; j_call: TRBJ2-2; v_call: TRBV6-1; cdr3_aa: CASSGLAGGPSAGELFF; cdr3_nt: TGTGCCAGCAGTGGCTTAGCGGGAGGGCCTAGTGCCGGGGAGCTGTTTTTT
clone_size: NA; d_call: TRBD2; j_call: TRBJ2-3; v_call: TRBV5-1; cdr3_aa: CASSLRTSGQGTDTQYF; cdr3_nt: TGCGCCAGCAGCTTGAGGACTAGCGGCCAAGGCACAGATACGCAGTATTTT
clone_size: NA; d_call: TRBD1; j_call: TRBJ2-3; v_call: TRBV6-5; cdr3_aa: CASNNRQGRTDTQYF; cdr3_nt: TGTGCCAGCAATAACCGACAGGGCCGCACAGATACGCAGTATTTT
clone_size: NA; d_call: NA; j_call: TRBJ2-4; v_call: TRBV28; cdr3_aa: CASSLVAGRNIQYF; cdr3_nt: TGTGCCAGCAGTTTAGTCGCGGGCCGAAACATTCAGTACTTC
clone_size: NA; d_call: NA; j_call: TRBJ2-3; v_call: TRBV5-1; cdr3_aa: CASSLRGVSTDTQYF; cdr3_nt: TGCGCCAGCAGCTTGAGGGGCGTAAGCACAGATACGCAGTATTTT
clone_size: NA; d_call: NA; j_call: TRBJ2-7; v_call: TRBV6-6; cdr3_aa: CASSYSGEGHTYEQYF; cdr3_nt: TGTGCCAGCAGTTACTCGGGGGAGGGACACACCTACGAGCAGTACTTC
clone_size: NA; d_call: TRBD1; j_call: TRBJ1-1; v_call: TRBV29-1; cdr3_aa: CSILTGVTEAFF; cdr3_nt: TGCAGCATCCTCACAGGGGTCACTGAAGCTTTCTTT
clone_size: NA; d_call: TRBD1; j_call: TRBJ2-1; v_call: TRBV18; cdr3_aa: CASSRYKTGVGSYNEQFF; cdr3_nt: TGTGCCAGCTCACGGTATAAGACAGGGGTGGGCTCCTACAATGAGCAGTTCTTC
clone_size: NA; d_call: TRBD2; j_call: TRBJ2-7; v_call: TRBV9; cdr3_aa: CASSENPLAGGYYEQYF; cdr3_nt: TGTGCCAGCAGCGAGAATCCTCTAGCGGGAGGGTACTACGAGCAGTACTTC
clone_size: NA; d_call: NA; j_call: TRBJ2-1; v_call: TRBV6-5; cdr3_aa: CASPEAGLNEQFF; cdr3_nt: TGTGCCAGCCCCGAAGCGGGCCTCAATGAGCAGTTCTTC
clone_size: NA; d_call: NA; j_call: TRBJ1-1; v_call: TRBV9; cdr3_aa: CASSAGGNTEAFF; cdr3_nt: TGTGCCAGCAGCGCCGGGGGGAACACTGAAGCTTTCTTT
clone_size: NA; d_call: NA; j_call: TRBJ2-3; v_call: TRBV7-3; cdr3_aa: CASSLMPLGQVMQYF; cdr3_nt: TGTGCCAGCAGCTTAATGCCCTTGGGGCAAGTTATGCAGTATTTT
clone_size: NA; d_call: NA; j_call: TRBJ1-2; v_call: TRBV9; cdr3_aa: CASSVQDNYGYTF; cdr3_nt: TGTGCCAGCAGCGTGCAGGATAACTATGGCTACACCTTC
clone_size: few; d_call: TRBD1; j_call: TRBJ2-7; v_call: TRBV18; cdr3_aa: CASSSTGTGRNEQYF; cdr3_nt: TGTGCCAGCTCATCCACCGGGACAGGGAGGAACGAGCAGTACTTC
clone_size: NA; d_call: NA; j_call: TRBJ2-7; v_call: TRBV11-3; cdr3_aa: CASSPRSYYEQYF; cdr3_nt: TGTGCCAGCAGCCCAAGATCCTACTACGAGCAGTACTTC
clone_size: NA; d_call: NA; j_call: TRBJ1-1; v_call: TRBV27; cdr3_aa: CASSLAGAAFF; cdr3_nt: TGTGCCAGCAGCCTCGCAGGGGCGGCTTTCTTT
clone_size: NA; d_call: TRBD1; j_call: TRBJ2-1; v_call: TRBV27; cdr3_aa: CASTGWGLKTGSYNEQFF; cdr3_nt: TGTGCCAGCACCGGCTGGGGGCTTAAGACAGGGTCCTACAATGAGCAGTTCTTC
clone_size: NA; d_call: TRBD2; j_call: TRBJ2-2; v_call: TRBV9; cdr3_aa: CASSVVAGAGELFF; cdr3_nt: TGTGCCAGCAGCGTAGTAGCGGGGGCCGGGGAGCTGTTTTTT
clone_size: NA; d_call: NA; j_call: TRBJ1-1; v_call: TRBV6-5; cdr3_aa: CASSYRGLGGTEAFF; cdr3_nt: TGTGCCAGCAGTTACCGGGGGTTGGGGGGGACTGAAGCTTTCTTT
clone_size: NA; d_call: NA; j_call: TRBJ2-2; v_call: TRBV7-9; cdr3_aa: CASSPYDTNTGELFF; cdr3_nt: TGTGCCAGCAGCCCCTACGACACAAACACCGGGGAGCTGTTTTTT
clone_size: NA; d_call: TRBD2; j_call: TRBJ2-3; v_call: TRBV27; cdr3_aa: CASTTAGAPSDTQYF; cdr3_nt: TGTGCCAGCACCACAGCGGGAGCGCCCTCGGATACGCAGTATTTT
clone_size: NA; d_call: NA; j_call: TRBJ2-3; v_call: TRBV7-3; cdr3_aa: CASSLGDDTDTQYF; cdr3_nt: TGTGCCAGCAGCTTAGGAGACGACACAGATACGCAGTATTTT
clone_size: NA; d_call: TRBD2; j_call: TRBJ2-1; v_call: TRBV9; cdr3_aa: CASSVASGGAGEQFF; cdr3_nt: TGTGCCAGCAGCGTAGCCAGCGGGGGGGCCGGTGAGCAGTTCTTC
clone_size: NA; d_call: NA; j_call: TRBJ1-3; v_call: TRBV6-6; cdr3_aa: CASSDFQISGNTIYF; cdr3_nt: TGTGCCAGCAGCGACTTCCAGATCTCTGGAAACACCATATATTTT
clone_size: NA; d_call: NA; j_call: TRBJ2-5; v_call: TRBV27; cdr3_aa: CASSFRGLAGETQYF; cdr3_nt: TGTGCCAGCAGTTTTAGGGGTCTCGCAGGGGAGACCCAGTACTTC
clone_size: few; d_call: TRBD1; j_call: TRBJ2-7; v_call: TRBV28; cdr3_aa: CASSSHPGQGAREQYF; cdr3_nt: TGTGCCAGCAGTTCCCATCCGGGACAGGGGGCGCGGGAGCAGTACTTC
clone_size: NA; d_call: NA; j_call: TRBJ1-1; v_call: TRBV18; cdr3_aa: CASSPPTGRFEAFF; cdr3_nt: TGTGCCAGCTCACCCCCGACAGGCCGGTTTGAGGCTTTCTTT